A selection of T cell receptor beta chains follows, all from one sample in a study of blood T cell repertoires in COVID-19. Only in-frame clones appear in the TCRdb table, and some are missing; sequencing was by immunoSEQ multiplex PCR. The sample includes under 250,000 clones, roughly 88% of them seen just once. The sample consisted of PBMCs or T cells enriched from blood (not recorded which). The receptor set was obtained from a woman in her twenties or thirties who had been exposed to COVID-19. CDR3s include the opening cysteine and the closing phenylalanine or tryptophan.

TRBV29-1	CSVEDRARDNYGYTF
TRBV7-2	CASRKGQTDNYGYTF
TRBV7-3	CASSFPLAVTLSYNEQFF
TRBV25-1	CASKVKGQGAYIDDEQFF
TRBV9	CASSVSEGRRARPDTQYF
TRBV11-3	CASSFSSYNEQFF
TRBV6-5	CASRPSTGLGTEAFF
TRBV28	CASRNHAWGNTIYF
TRBV10-1	CASSYILIKPQHF
TRBV25-1	CASSGPSTSRNEQFF
TRBV19	CASSPGLAPRDTQYF
TRBV6-6	CATSGGLRTDTQYF
TRBV9	CASSIPKSRESTDTQYF
TRBV29-1	CSVEPGTGELFF
TRBV6-4	CASSPLPGQGFTEAFF
TRBV25-1	CASSEENSRVAFF
TRBV11-3	CASSSERERSYNEQFF
TRBV5-1	CASSTAGANYGYTF
TRBV20-1	CSASRGSPRNNEQFF
TRBV19	CASSIAGGGPEQFF
TRBV30	CAWSPRRFTEAFF
TRBV15	CATSRGVFEGNTEAFF
TRBV4-1	CASSQVAGGDEQYF
TRBV30	CAWSDGGWTEAFF
TRBV3-1/TRBV3-2	CASSLVRGRNEQFF
TRBV24-1	CATSDLGGGQGEEAFF
TRBV10-2	CASRRLAPSSTDTQYF
TRBV15	CATSRDRGLGETQYF
TRBV3-1/TRBV3-2	CASSRDYRDSDGYTF
TRBV4-1	CASSQFSGANYGYTF
TRBV6-5	CASCFDRGSGNTIYF
TRBV29-1	CSVEVEEGDTGELFF
TRBV28	CASRGGLGTEAFF
TRBV11-2	CASSSLANYGYTF
TRBV2	CASSEVASESTDTQYF
TRBV11-2	CASSHGPGLAYEQYF
TRBV5-1	CASSLASPGYNEQFF
TRBV4-1	CASSQQTGALMNEQFF
TRBV28	CASSQTFPSGRPDTQYF
TRBV30	CACAPDSFYGYTF
TRBV2	CASSDRDRGPGANVLTF
TRBV4-1	CASIDRRNGYTF
TRBV7-8	CASSSGLMRNTGELFF
TRBV19	CASSTTSGAYEQYF
TRBV7-9	CASSLEGARASTDTQYF
TRBV29-1	CSVVQGNHGYTF
TRBV9	CASSVATSSVERYGYTF
TRBV11-3	CASSSPGGQGNNEQFF
TRBV21-1	CASSKGGRVTDRAHGYTF
TRBV27	CASSSNRPGGDGYTF
TRBV3-1/TRBV3-2	CASSVRLAGDSPEQYF
TRBV5-4	CASSLPSGRGHEQYF
TRBV7-9	CASSPTTGGSYEQYF